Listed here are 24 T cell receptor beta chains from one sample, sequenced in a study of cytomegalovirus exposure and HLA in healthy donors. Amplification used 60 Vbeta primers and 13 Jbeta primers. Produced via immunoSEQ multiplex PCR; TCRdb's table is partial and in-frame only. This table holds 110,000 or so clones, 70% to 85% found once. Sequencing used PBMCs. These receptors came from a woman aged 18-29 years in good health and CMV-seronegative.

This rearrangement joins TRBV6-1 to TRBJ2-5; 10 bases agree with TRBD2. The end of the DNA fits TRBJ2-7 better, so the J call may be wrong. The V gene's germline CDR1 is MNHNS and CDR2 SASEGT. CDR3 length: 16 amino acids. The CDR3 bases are TGTGCCAGCAGTGAAGTGCTAGCGGGAGTATCGTACGAGCAGTACTTC. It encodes CASSEVLAGVSYEQYF.

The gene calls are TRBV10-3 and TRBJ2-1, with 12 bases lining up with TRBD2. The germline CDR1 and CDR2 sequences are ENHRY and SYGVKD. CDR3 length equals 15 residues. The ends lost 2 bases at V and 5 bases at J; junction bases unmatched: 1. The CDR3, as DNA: TGTGCCATCAGTGAGAGACTAGCGGGGGACAATGAGCAGTTCTTC. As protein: CAISERLAGDNEQFF.

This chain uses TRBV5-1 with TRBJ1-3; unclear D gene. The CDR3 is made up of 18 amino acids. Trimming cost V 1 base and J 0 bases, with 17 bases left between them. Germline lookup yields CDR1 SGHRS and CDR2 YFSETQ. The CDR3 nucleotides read TGCGCCAGCAGCTTGTCTCCGGGAAGAAGGGACTCTGGAAACACCATATATTTT. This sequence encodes CASSLSPGRRDSGNTIYF.

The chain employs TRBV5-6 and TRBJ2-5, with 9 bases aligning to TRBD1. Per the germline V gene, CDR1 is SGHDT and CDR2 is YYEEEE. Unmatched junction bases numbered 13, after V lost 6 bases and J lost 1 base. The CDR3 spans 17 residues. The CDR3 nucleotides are TGTGCCAGCACCCACTTCGGGGACAGGGCGATCCAAGAGACCCAGTACTTC. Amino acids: CASTHFGDRAIQETQYF.

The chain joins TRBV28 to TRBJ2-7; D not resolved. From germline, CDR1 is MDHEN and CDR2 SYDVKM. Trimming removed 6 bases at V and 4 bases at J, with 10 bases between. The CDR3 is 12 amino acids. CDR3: CASSQTQYEQYF. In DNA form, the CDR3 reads TGTGCCAGCAGCCAGACTCAGTACGAGCAGTACTTC.

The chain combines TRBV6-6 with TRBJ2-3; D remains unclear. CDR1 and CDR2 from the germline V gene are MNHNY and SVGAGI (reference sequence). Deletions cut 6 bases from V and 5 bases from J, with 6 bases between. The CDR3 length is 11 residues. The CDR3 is CASSPQDTQYF. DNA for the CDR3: TGTGCCAGCAGCCCACAAGATACGCAGTATTTT.

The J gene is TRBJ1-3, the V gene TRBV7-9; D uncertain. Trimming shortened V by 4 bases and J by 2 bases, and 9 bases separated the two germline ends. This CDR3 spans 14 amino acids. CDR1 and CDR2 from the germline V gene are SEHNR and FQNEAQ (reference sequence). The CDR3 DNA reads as TGTGCCAGCAGCTCCTTGGAGACTGGAAACACCATATATTTT. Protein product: CASSSLETGNTIYF. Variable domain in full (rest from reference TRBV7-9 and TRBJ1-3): DTGVSQNPRHKITKRGQNVTFRCDPISEHNRLYWYRQTLGQGPEFLTYFQNEAQLEKSRLLSDRFSAERPKGSFSTLEIQRTEQGDSAMYLCASSSLETGNTIYFGEGSWLTVV.

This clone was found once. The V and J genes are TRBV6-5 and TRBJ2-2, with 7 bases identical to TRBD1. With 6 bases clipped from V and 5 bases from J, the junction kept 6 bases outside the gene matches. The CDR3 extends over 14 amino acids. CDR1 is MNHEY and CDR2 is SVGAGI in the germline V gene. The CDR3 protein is CASRTGVGTGELFF. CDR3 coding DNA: TGTGCCAGCAGAACAGGGGTCGGGACCGGGGAGCTGTTTTTT.

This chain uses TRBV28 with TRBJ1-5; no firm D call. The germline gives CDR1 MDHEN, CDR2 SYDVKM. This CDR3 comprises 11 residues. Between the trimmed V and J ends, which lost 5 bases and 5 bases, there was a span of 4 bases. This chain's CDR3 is CASSLDQPQHF. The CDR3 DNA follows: TGTGCCAGCAGTCTAGATCAGCCCCAGCATTTT.

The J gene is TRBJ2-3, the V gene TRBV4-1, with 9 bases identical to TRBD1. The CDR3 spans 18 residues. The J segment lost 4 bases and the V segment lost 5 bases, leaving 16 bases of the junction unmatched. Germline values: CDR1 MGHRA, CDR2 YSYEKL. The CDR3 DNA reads TGCGCCAGCAGCGCAAAATTACCCGGGACAGGGTTGGCAGATACGCAGTATTTT. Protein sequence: CASSAKLPGTGLADTQYF.

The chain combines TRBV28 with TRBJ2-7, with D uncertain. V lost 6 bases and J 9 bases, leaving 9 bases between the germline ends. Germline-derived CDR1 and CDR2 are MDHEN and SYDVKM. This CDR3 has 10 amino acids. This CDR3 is CASSHLAQYF. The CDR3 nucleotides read TGTGCCAGCAGCCATTTGGCGCAGTACTTC.

The CDR3 DNA follows: TGTGCCAGCACAACAGGCAACACCGGGGAGCTGTTTTTT. This sequence encodes CASTTGNTGELFF. J is TRBJ2-2 and V is TRBV5-4; D perhaps matches TRBD1 (5 bases). V gave up 6 bases and J gave up 2 bases, with 8 bases separating them. There are 13 residues in the CDR3. CDR1 is SGHNT, CDR2 YYREEE, per germline (reference sequence).

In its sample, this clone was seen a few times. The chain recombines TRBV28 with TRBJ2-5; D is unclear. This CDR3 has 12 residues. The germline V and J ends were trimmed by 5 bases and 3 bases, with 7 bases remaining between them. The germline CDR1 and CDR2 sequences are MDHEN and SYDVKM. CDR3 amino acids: CASSRRKETQYF. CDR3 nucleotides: TGTGCCAGCAGTCGGAGAAAAGAGACCCAGTACTTC.

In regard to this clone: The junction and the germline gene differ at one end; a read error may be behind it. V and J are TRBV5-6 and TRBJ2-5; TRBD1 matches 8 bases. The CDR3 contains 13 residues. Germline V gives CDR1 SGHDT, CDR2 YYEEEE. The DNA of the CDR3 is TGTGCCAGTAGCTTGGACAGGGCGTTGGAGCAGTACTTC. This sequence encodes CASSLDRALEQYF.

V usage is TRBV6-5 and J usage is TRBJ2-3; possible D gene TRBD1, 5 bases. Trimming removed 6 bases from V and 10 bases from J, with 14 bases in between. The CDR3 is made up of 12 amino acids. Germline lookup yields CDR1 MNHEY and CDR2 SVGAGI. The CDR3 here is CASSPDSVSQYF. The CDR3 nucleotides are TGTGCCAGCAGCCCCGACAGTGTATCGCAGTATTTT.

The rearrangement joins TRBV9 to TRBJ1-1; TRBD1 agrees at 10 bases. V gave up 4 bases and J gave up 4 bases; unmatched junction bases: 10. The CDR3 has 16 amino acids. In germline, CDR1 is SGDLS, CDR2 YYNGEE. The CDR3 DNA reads TGTGCCAGCAGCCCCTCTCCCAGGACAGGGGGCACTGAAGCTTTCTTT. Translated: CASSPSPRTGGTEAFF.

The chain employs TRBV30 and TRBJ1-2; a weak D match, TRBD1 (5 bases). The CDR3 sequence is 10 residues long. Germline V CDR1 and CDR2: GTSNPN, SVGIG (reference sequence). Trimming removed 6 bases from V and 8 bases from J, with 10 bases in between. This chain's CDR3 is CACSWGGYTF. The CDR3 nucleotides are TGTGCCTGCTCGTGGGGCGGCTACACCTTC.

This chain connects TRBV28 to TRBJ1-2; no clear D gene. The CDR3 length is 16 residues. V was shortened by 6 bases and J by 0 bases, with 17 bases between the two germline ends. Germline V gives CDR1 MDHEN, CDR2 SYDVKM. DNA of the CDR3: TGTGCCAGCAGATTAGGGTTCACAGCCTCTAACTATGGCTACACCTTC. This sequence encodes CASRLGFTASNYGYTF.

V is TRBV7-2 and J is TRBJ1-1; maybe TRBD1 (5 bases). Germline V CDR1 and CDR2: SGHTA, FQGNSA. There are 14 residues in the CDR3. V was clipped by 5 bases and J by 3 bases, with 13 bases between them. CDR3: CASSPQGGDTEAFF. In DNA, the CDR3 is TGTGCCAGCAGCCCCCAGGGAGGCGACACTGAAGCTTTCTTT.

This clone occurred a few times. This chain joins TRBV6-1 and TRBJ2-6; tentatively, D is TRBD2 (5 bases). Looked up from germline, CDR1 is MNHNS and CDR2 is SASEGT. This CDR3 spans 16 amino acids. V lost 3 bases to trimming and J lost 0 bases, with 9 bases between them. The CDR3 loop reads CASSERASSGANVLTF. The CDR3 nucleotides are TGTGCCAGCAGTGAGAGGGCCTCCTCTGGGGCCAACGTCCTGACTTTC.

CDR3 coding DNA: TGTGCCTGGAGTCGATTTGAGCTAGAGTACTACTATGGCTACACCTTC. This sequence encodes CAWSRFELEYYYGYTF. The gene calls are TRBV30 and TRBJ1-2; D call uncertain. With 2 bases removed from V and 3 bases from J, the gap between germline ends came to 19 bases. There are 16 residues in the CDR3. The germline V gene has CDR1 GTSNPN and CDR2 SVGIG (reference sequence).

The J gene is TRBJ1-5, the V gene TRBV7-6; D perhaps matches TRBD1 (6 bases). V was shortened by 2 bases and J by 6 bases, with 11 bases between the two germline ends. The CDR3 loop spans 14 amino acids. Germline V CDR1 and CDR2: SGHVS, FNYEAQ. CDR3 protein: CASSLHRDGQPQHF. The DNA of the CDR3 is TGTGCCAGCAGCTTACACAGGGATGGTCAGCCCCAGCATTTT.

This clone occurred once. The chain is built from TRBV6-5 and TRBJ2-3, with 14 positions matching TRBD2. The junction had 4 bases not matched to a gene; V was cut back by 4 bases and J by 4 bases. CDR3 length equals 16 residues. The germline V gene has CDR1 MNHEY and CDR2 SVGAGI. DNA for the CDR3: TGTGCCAGCAGTTTTGGACTAGCGGGGGGTTCAGATACGCAGTATTTT. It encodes CASSFGLAGGSDTQYF.

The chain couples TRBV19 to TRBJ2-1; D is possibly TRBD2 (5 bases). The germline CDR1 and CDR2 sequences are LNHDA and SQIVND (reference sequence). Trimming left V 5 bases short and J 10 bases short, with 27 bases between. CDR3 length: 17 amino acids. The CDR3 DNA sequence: TGTGCCAGTAGTCCCGGCCGACAAGGCCTGCTAGCTCCCGAGCAGTTCTTC. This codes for CASSPGRQGLLAPEQFF.